These 29 T cell receptor beta chains share one sample of origin, sequenced in a study of cytomegalovirus exposure and HLA in healthy donors. Use of 60 Vbeta and 13 Jbeta primers characterized the PCR. Libraries were prepared by immunoSEQ multiplex PCR; TCRdb keeps only in-frame clonotypes and omits some of them. This table has around 82,000 clones, around 81% appearing once. Sequencing was carried out using PBMCs. The receptors here all came from a male donor in good health and CMV-seropositive.

The chain joins TRBV30 to TRBJ2-1, with a weak D call TRBD1 (5 bases). Germline CDR1 is GTSNPN and CDR2 is SVGIG (reference sequence). This CDR3 spans 17 amino acids. Trimming pared 0 bases from V and 6 bases from J, leaving 21 bases between. The CDR3 coding sequence is TGTGCCTGGAGTGTACGGAGCCCCTCCCACAGGCTCAATGAGCAGTTCTTC. Protein: CAWSVRSPSHRLNEQFF.

The rearrangement joins TRBV5-4 to TRBJ2-1; tentative D call: TRBD1 (6 bases). Germline loops: CDR1 SGHNT, CDR2 YYREEE (reference sequence). The ends were cut back, 4 bases at V and 6 bases at J, with 8 bases in the middle. There are 12 residues in the CDR3. Here the CDR3 DNA reads TGTGCCAGCAGCCAGGGGTTCAATGAGCAGTTCTTC. Translating gives CASSQGFNEQFF.

The DNA of the CDR3 is TGTGCCAGCAGCCGAGACAGGCTCTCGGGAAACACCATATATTTT. It encodes CASSRDRLSGNTIYF. This chain uses TRBV6-5 with TRBJ1-3; TRBD1 might be the D (6 bases). From germline, CDR1 is MNHEY and CDR2 SVGAGI. This CDR3 is built from 15 residues. V was trimmed by 6 bases and J by 4 bases, leaving 16 bases between them.

This chain connects TRBV2 to TRBJ1-3; D unresolved. The V gene's germline CDR1 is SNHLY and CDR2 FYNNEI. The CDR3 contains 14 residues. V lost 9 bases and J 0 bases, leaving 12 bases between the germline ends. The CDR3 spells CASQESYSGNTIYF. The CDR3 nucleotides are TGTGCCAGTCAGGAATCCTACTCTGGAAACACCATATATTTT.

CDR3 sequence reads: CASSSPGQGIWGYTF. The CDR3 bases are TGTGCCAGCAGTTCCCCGGGACAGGGGATATGGGGCTACACCTTC. This chain links TRBV6-6 with TRBJ1-2; 10 bases agree with TRBD1. Per the germline V gene, CDR1 is MNHNY and CDR2 is SVGAGI (reference sequence). The CDR3 has 15 amino acids. V lost 4 bases and J lost 8; bases outside the gene matches: 10.

The chain joins TRBV25-1 to TRBJ2-5; 8 nucleotides align to TRBD1. The CDR3 contains 13 residues. The germline CDR1 and CDR2 sequences are MGHDK and SYGVNS. With 3 bases clipped from V and 7 bases from J, the junction kept 4 bases outside the gene matches. The CDR3 bases are TGTGCCAGCAGTGAGACAGGGGCCGGGACCCAGTACTTC. Amino acid sequence: CASSETGAGTQYF.

This clone was recorded at least ten times. The chain recombines TRBV6-5 with TRBJ2-5; D is possibly TRBD1 (6 bases). The V and J ends lost 5 bases and 10 bases respectively, with 17 bases between them. The CDR3 sequence is 13 residues long. Germline CDR1 reads MNHEY; CDR2 reads SVGAGI. This CDR3 is CASSLQLRGGQYF. In DNA, the CDR3 is TGTGCCAGCAGTCTCCAGCTCAGGGGTGGCCAGTACTTC.

The chain is built from TRBV6-6 and TRBJ1-4; D gene ambiguous. V was trimmed by 7 bases and J by 6 bases, leaving 9 bases between them. This CDR3 region has 12 residues. Germline V CDR1 and CDR2: MNHNY, SVGAGI (reference sequence). CDR3 DNA: TGTGCCAGCACTCGTATCTATGAAAAACTGTTTTTT. This sequence encodes CASTRIYEKLFF.

The chain has TRBV5-1 and TRBJ1-4; D not certain. Germline lookup yields CDR1 SGHRS and CDR2 YFSETQ. The CDR3 sequence is 15 residues long. Trimming removed 4 bases at V and 8 bases at J, with 18 bases between. The CDR3 DNA follows: TGCGCCAGCAGCCTTGGTTCACCACAAATCGAAAAACTGTTTTTT. Translating it yields CASSLGSPQIEKLFF. Together with reference TRBV5-1 and TRBJ1-4, the CDR3 gives the full variable domain: KAGVTQTPRYLIKTRGQQVTLSCSPISGHRSVSWYQQTPGQGLQFLFEYFSETQRNKGNFPGRFSGRQFSNSRSEMNVSTLELGDSALYLCASSLGSPQIEKLFFGSGTQLSVL.

The chain couples TRBV19 to TRBJ1-5, with 7 bases aligning to TRBD1. Germline V gene data show CDR1 as LNHDA and CDR2 as SQIVND (reference sequence). The CDR3 has 17 amino acids. The V segment lost 3 bases and the J segment 2 bases; nucleotides outside the gene matches: 10. CDR3 bases: TGTGCCAGTAGTATGGTGACAGGGAAGTTGCGCAATCAGCCCCAGCATTTT. It encodes CASSMVTGKLRNQPQHF. Combining the CDR3 with reference TRBV19 and TRBJ1-5 gives the whole variable domain DGGITQSPKYLFRKEGQNVTLSCEQNLNHDAMYWYRQDPGQGLRLIYYSQIVNDFQKGDIAEGYSVSREKKESFPLTVTSAQKNPTAFYLCASSMVTGKLRNQPQHFGDGTRLSIL.

This chain joins TRBV28 and TRBJ1-1, with D uncertain. This CDR3 has 13 amino acids. Germline V gives CDR1 MDHEN, CDR2 SYDVKM. V gave up 8 bases and J gave up 7 bases, with 17 bases separating them. The CDR3 loop reads CASLAEAPREAFF. CDR3 coding DNA: TGTGCCAGCCTAGCGGAGGCCCCTCGTGAAGCTTTCTTT. Looking up the rest from reference TRBV28 and TRBJ1-1 gives the full variable domain: DVKVTQSSRYLVKRTGEKVFLECVQDMDHENMFWYRQDPGLGLRLIYFSYDVKMKEKGDIPEGYSVSREKKERFSLILESASTNQTSMYLCASLAEAPREAFFGQGTRLTVV.

V and J are TRBV19 and TRBJ1-5; 7 bases agree with TRBD1. Germline V CDR1 and CDR2: LNHDA, SQIVND (reference sequence). CDR3 length: 14 residues. V dropped 3 bases and J dropped 5; count of bases not matched to a gene: 4. DNA for the CDR3: TGTGCCAGTAGTATGACAGGGAGGTATCAGCCCCAGCATTTT. As protein: CASSMTGRYQPQHF.

The chain uses TRBV28 and TRBJ2-5, with D possibly TRBD1 on 5 matching bases. Trimming pared 1 base from V and 4 bases from J, leaving 10 bases between. The CDR3 is 14 amino acids. Germline loops: CDR1 MDHEN, CDR2 SYDVKM. CDR3 in DNA: TGTGCCAGCAGTTTATCGGCAGGGCGAGAGACCCAGTACTTC. Translating it yields CASSLSAGRETQYF.

The rearrangement joins TRBV28 to TRBJ2-5, with a weak D call TRBD2 (6 bases). There are 12 residues in the CDR3. The V gene's germline CDR1 is MDHEN and CDR2 SYDVKM. Trimming cost V 3 bases and J 6 bases, with 8 bases left between them. The CDR3 sequence: CASSLGGKTQYF. The CDR3 DNA is TGTGCCAGCAGTTTGGGGGGAAAGACCCAGTACTTC. The whole variable domain, filled in from reference TRBV28 and TRBJ2-5, reads DVKVTQSSRYLVKRTGEKVFLECVQDMDHENMFWYRQDPGLGLRLIYFSYDVKMKEKGDIPEGYSVSREKKERFSLILESASTNQTSMYLCASSLGGKTQYFGPGTRLLVL.

As regards this clone: Other DNA sequences of this sample code for an identical CDR3. The chain recombines TRBV19 with TRBJ2-4; 7 positions match TRBD2. The CDR3 length is 14 residues. Germline V gene data show CDR1 as LNHDA and CDR2 as SQIVND (reference sequence). J lost 2 bases, V lost 6 bases, and 4 bases had no gene match. CDR3 DNA sequence: TGTGCCAGTAGCCCGGGGGGAACCAAAAACATTCAGTACTTC. This translates into CASSPGGTKNIQYF.

The J gene is TRBJ2-7, the V gene TRBV11-2; 7 nucleotides match TRBD1. CDR1 is SGHAT and CDR2 is FQNNGV in the germline V gene. The ends lost 5 bases at V and 2 bases at J; junction bases unmatched: 6. The CDR3 sequence is 14 residues long. The CDR3 sequence: CASSVTGQPYEQYF. CDR3 DNA: TGTGCCAGCAGCGTAACGGGACAGCCCTACGAGCAGTACTTC.

The rearrangement uses TRBV7-2 and TRBJ1-5; D perhaps matches TRBD1 (5 bases). The ends were cut back, 8 bases at V and 2 bases at J, with 10 bases in the middle. The germline gives CDR1 SGHTA, CDR2 FQGNSA. The CDR3 covers 13 residues. The CDR3 DNA follows: TGTGCCAGCGCAGGGAACGGCAATCAGCCCCAGCATTTT. This translates into CASAGNGNQPQHF.

This chain uses TRBV6-6 with TRBJ2-1; TRBD2 is a possible D gene (6 bases). This CDR3 region has 16 residues. Germline V lookup: CDR1 MNHNY, CDR2 SVGAGI (reference sequence). The V end was cut by 2 bases, the J end by 6 bases, with 17 bases between. CDR3 sequence reads: CASSYARGPFGNEQFF. In nucleotides, the CDR3 is TGTGCCAGCAGTTACGCGCGGGGTCCTTTCGGCAATGAGCAGTTCTTC.

Turning to this clone: This likely comes from a read error, as the CDR3 has no conserved phenylalanine or tryptophan at its end. The DNA is left out, because the CDR3 cannot be placed on it with certainty; the CDR3 is given as TCRdb lists it. The chain couples TRBV5-6 to TRBJ2-7; the listed D gene, TRBD2, was not tested against the DNA. Germline V gene data show CDR1 as SGHDT and CDR2 as YYEEEE. The CDR3 length is 13 residues, termini included. The chain's CDR3 is CASSLGGGGIAHL.

V and J are TRBV7-2 and TRBJ1-4; TRBD1 matches at 10 bases. Per the germline V gene, CDR1 is SGHTA and CDR2 is FQGNSA. J lost 7 bases, V lost 5 bases, and 4 bases had no gene match. This CDR3 has 14 residues. The CDR3 sequence: CASSPDRGSEKLFF. The CDR3 nucleotides read TGTGCCAGCAGCCCGGACAGGGGGAGTGAAAAACTGTTTTTT. The whole variable domain, remainder taken from reference TRBV7-2 and TRBJ1-4, is GAGVSQSPSNKVTEKGKDVELRCDPISGHTALYWYRQSLGQGLEFLIYFQGNSAPDKSGLPSDRFSAERTGGSVSTLTIQRTQQEDSAVYLCASSPDRGSEKLFFGSGTQLSVL.

The chain carries TRBV29-1 and TRBJ1-1; D is ambiguous. The CDR3 covers 10 residues. Germline CDR1 reads SQVTM; CDR2 reads ANQGSEA. V was cut by 6 bases and J by 6 bases, with 8 bases left in between. The chain's CDR3 is CSVPGAEAFF. CDR3 DNA sequence: TGCAGCGTACCGGGTGCTGAAGCTTTCTTT.

This clone was counted once. This sequence joins TRBV27 and TRBJ2-7; D might be TRBD1 (6 bases). The CDR3 is 13 residues long. CDR1 is MNHEY and CDR2 is SMNVEV in the germline V gene (reference sequence). Trimming left V 3 bases short and J 1 base short, with 7 bases between. This CDR3 is CASSFRGSYEQYF. CDR3 nucleotides: TGTGCCAGCAGTTTCAGGGGTTCCTACGAGCAGTACTTC.

Comments on this clone: Other DNA sequences from this sample encode an identical CDR3 as well. V gene TRBV19 combines with J gene TRBJ2-1; 7 bases map to TRBD2. The junction had 3 bases not matched to a gene; V was cut back by 4 bases and J by 3 bases. Looked up from germline, CDR1 is LNHDA and CDR2 is SQIVND (reference sequence). This CDR3 has 14 residues. In DNA, the CDR3 is TGTGCCAGTAGTAGCGGCGGGGGCTACAATGAGCAGTTCTTC. Translating gives CASSSGGGYNEQFF.

V is TRBV5-4 and J is TRBJ2-1; no reliable D call. The CDR3 covers 16 residues. Germline assignment: CDR1 SGHNT and CDR2 YYREEE (reference sequence). Trimming shortened V by 1 base and J by 0 bases, and 11 bases separated the two germline ends. CDR3 loop: CASSLTVVSSYNEQFF. As DNA, the CDR3 is TGTGCCAGCAGCTTGACAGTCGTGAGCTCCTACAATGAGCAGTTCTTC.

This rearrangement joins TRBV27 to TRBJ1-5, with D uncertain. V was shortened by 3 bases and J by 7 bases, with 13 bases between the two germline ends. CDR3 length: 14 amino acids. From germline, CDR1 is MNHEY and CDR2 SMNVEV (reference sequence). CDR3 in amino acids: CASSFNGVGQPQHF. The CDR3 region has the DNA TGTGCCAGCAGTTTCAACGGGGTTGGACAGCCCCAGCATTTT.

The chain combines TRBV7-9 with TRBJ1-4, with 7 bases that match TRBD1. The CDR3 extends over 15 amino acids. V was pared by 5 bases and J by 4 bases, with 7 bases of the junction left unmatched. Germline V lookup: CDR1 SEHNR, CDR2 FQNEAQ (reference sequence). The CDR3 is CASSPKDRINEKLFF. CDR3 nucleotides: TGTGCCAGCAGCCCCAAGGACAGGATTAATGAAAAACTGTTTTTT.

The chain carries TRBV28 and TRBJ1-3, with D perhaps TRBD1 (5 bases). Between the trimmed V and J ends, which lost 4 bases and 2 bases, there was a span of 12 bases. This CDR3 has 15 amino acids. Germline values: CDR1 MDHEN, CDR2 SYDVKM. CDR3 in amino acids: CASSSWGEAGNTIYF. The CDR3 region has the DNA TGTGCCAGCAGTTCCTGGGGGGAGGCTGGAAACACCATATATTTT.

The V gene is TRBV30, the J gene TRBJ1-6; D ambiguous. The CDR3 is 12 amino acids. CDR1 is GTSNPN, CDR2 SVGIG, per germline (reference sequence). V lost 2 bases and J 7 bases, leaving 6 bases between the germline ends. The CDR3 reads CAWSRGNSPLHF. CDR3 nucleotides: TGTGCCTGGAGTCGAGGAAATTCACCCCTCCACTTT.

The chain uses TRBV7-9 and TRBJ1-1; D unclear. Germline V gene sequence: CDR1 SEHNR, CDR2 FQNEAQ (reference sequence). The CDR3 totals 14 residues. V was trimmed by 5 bases and J by 5 bases, leaving 15 bases between them. CDR3 nucleotide sequence: TGTGCCAGCAGCCCCTTCGGGCGGGAAACTGAAGCTTTCTTT. This gives the protein CASSPFGRETEAFF.